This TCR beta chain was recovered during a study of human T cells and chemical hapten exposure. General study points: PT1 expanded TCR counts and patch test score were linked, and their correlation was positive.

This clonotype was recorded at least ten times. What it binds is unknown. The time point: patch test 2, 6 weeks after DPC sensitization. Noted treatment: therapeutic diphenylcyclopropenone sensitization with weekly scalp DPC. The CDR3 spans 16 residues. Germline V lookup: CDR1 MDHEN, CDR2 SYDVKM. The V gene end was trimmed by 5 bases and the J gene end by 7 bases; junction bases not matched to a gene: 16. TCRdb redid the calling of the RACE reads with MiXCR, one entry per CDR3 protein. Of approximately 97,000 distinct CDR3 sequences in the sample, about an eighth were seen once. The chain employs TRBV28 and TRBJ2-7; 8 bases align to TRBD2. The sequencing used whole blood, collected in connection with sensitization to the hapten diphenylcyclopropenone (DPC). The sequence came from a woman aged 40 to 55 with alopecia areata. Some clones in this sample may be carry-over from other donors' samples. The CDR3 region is CASSIIAGSSSGEQYF. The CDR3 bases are TGTGCCAGCAGTATAATAGCGGGAAGTTCCTCGGGGGAGCAGTACTTC.